This TCR beta chain was profiled in a study of CD8 T cells in Susac syndrome. Reverse transcription of about 0.45 to 1 ug RNA was performed with random hexamers. TCRdb ran MiXCR on the immunoSEQ multiplex PCR reads and lists one entry per CDR3 protein. This sample has 300,000 or so distinct CDR3 sequences, with just over 90% found just once. The CDR3 has 14 amino acids. J gave up 4 bases and V 11 bases, and 6 bases lay outside the gene matches. Those who served as multiple sclerosis controls were treatment-naive patients with stable or active relapsing-remitting disease. The sequence was obtained from a human donor with multiple sclerosis. J is TRBJ2-3 and V is TRBV12-3 or TRBV12-4; 13 positions match TRBD2. The sequenced sample was CD4+ T cells from PBMCs. For the CDR3, the DNA is TGTGCCGACGGGACTAGCGGGGTCGCAGATACGCAGTATTTT. It specifies CADGTSGVADTQYF.